The source of this TCR beta chain is a study of T cell responses to AZD1222 COVID-19 vaccine. Findings and limits, study-wide: White British donors predominated, females outnumbered males, and clonal diversity was possibly underestimated. The repertoires were collected only after the peak T cell response. Epitopes outside B.1.351 and B.1.1.7 mutated regions reportedly drew nearly half of spike TCRs. CD4 TCRs covered the whole spike, strongest at regions 160-218 and 743-854.

A word on this clone: What it binds is not known.

Some clones are missing from TCRdb's copy, which holds only in-frame ones; the method was immunoSEQ multiplex PCR. The repertoire consists of 95,000 to 150,000 clones, with over 75% occurring once and the leading ten covering 2.5% to 4%. Looked up from germline, CDR1 is SGHDN and CDR2 is FVKESK. The V gene lost 3 bases and the J gene lost 12 bases, with 12 bases spanning the gap. The CDR3 sequence is 12 residues long. The J gene is TRBJ2-1, the V gene TRBV14, with D perhaps assigned TRBD1 or TRBD2 (5 bases each). The receptor was isolated from an adult in good health. This material consisted of peripheral blood, taken on day 0 of AZD1222 vaccination. CDR3 nucleotide sequence: TGTGCCAGCAGCCATGGGACCTGGGGGCAGTTCTTC. Translated: CASSHGTWGQFF.